The sample holds many counts of the clone carrying this T cell receptor beta chain. Its target is not known. These data originate in a study of T-cell reconstitution after alpha-beta-depleted transplantation in children. Study findings and constraints: Hyperexpanded clones declined; after one year, newly produced T cells mostly supplied diversity. Reportedly, alpha-beta T cells present about two months post-transplant originated from several hundred expanded clones of graft origin. Diversity of TCRbeta at day 60 was high in some patients, arising from surviving recipient T cells and thymic progenitors.

Unique molecular identifiers were incorporated into the prepared TCRbeta library. TCRdb independently ran MiXCR on the PCR reads; one entry per CDR3 protein. The repertoire consists of approximately 300,000 distinct CDR3 sequences, with 11% occurring once and the leading ten covering about 25%. The ends lost 5 bases at V and 4 bases at J; junction bases unmatched: 7. The CDR3 runs 16 residues. This specimen was peripheral blood, taken 180 days after TCRalphabeta/CD19-depleted stem cell transplant. V and J are TRBV12-3 or TRBV12-4 and TRBJ2-1; 11 bases match TRBD2. The clonotype originates from a male patient aged 2 to 9 who had a stem cell transplant for chronic granulomatous disease, so the T cells may come from the graft donor. The CDR3 reads CASSQPPSGGYNEQFF. The CDR3 DNA is TGTGCCAGCAGTCAACCTCCTAGCGGGGGGTACAATGAGCAGTTCTTC.